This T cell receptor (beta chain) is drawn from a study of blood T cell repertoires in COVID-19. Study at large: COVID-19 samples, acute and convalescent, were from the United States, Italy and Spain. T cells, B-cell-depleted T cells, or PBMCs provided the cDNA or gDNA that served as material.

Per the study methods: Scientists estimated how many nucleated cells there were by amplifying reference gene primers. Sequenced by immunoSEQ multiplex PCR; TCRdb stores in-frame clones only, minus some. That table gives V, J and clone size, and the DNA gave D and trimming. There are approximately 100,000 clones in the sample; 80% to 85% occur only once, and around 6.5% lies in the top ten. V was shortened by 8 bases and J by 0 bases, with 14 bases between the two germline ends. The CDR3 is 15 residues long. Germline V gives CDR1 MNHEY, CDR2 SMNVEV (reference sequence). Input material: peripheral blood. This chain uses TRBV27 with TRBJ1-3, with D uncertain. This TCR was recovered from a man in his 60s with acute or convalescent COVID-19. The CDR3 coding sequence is TGTGCCAGCCAAATCGACGGGAACTCTGGAAACACCATATATTTT. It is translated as CASQIDGNSGNTIYF.